This TCR beta chain was obtained from a study of T cells in Graves' hyperthyroidism and ophthalmopathy. General study results and limits: The model identified upcoming ophthalmopathy a median about 7.1 months ahead of onset. Ophthalmopathy stood apart from stable hyperthyroidism in a 13 V-J model.

This clonotype was seen many times. The antigen is undetermined. Amplification yielded TCR beta CDR3 regions, with RNA transcripts as the source. HTBI primers were employed in a first-round RT-PCR of the TCR CDR3. TCRdb passed the multiplex PCR reads through MiXCR, listing each CDR3 protein once. Here the sample spans roughly 700,000 distinct CDR3 sequences, 14% being singletons. The authors took PBMCs from 9.5 to 10 ml fresh peripheral blood. The material sequenced was blood. This receptor was taken from a woman aged 18-29 years with Graves' hyperthyroidism.

The CDR3 here is CASSELGGTDTQYF. CDR3 in DNA: TGTGCCAGCAGTGAATTGGGCGGCACAGATACGCAGTATTTT. The chain carries TRBV2 and TRBJ2-3; D is ambiguous. This CDR3 has 14 amino acids. The germline gives CDR1 SNHLY, CDR2 FYNNEI. The V end lost 2 bases, the J end lost 1 base, and 7 bases lay between the germline ends.